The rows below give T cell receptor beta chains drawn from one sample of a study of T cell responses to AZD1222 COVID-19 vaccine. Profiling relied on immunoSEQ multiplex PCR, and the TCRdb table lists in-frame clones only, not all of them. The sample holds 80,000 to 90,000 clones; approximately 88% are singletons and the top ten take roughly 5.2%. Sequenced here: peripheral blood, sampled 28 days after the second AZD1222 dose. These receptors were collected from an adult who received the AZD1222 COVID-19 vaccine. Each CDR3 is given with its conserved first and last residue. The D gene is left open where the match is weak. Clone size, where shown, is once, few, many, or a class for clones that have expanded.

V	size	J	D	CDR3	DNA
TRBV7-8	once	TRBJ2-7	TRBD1	CASSLGAGGARGGEQYF	TGTGCCAGCAGCTTAGGGGCAGGGGGCGCCCGAGGGGGAGAGCAGTACTTC
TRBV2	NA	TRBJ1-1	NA	CASQTVVNTEAFF	TGTGCCTCTCAAACAGTGGTGAACACTGAAGCTTTCTTT
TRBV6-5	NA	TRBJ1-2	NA	CASSYGREFYGYTF	TGTGCCAGCAGTTACGGCAGGGAGTTCTATGGCTACACCTTC
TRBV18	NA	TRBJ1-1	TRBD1	CASSPLDRGGTEAFF	TGTGCCAGCTCACCCTTAGACAGGGGTGGCACTGAAGCTTTCTTT
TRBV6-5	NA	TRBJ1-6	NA	CASSRGGYNSPLHF	TGTGCCAGCAGCCGGGGCGGTTATAATTCACCCCTCCACTTT
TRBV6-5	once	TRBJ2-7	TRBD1	CASSSQGGQTYEQYF	TGTGCCAGCAGCTCTCAAGGGGGACAGACCTACGAGCAGTACTTC
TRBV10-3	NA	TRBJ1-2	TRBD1	CAISFRQGEGYTF	TGTGCCATCAGTTTTAGACAGGGGGAAGGCTACACCTTC
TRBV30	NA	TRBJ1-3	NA	CAGDGGPARGNTIYF	TGTGCGGGAGACGGTGGTCCGGCGAGGGGAAACACCATATATTTT
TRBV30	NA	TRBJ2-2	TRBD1	CAWSRDSNTGELFF	TGTGCCTGGAGCCGGGACAGTAACACCGGGGAGCTGTTTTTT
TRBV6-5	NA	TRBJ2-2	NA	CASRTNWNTGELFF	TGTGCCAGTCGTACGAACTGGAACACCGGGGAGCTGTTTTTT
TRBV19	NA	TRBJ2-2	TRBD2	CASSPSGVGGELFF	TGTGCCAGTAGCCCTAGCGGGGTTGGCGGGGAGCTGTTTTTT
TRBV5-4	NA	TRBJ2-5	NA	CATRTGSLAQYF	TGTGCCACCCGGACTGGATCTCTGGCCCAGTACTTC
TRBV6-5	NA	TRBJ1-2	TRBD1	CASSTGGGYGYTF	TGTGCCAGCAGTACAGGGGGCGGCTATGGCTACACCTTC
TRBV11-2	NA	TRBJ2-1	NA	CASSRGGVPYNEQFF	TGTGCCAGCAGCCGAGGGGGGGTGCCCTACAATGAGCAGTTCTTC
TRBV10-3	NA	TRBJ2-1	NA	CAISWTASSYNEQFF	TGTGCCATCAGTTGGACGGCCAGCTCCTACAATGAGCAGTTCTTC
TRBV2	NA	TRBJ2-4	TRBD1	CASATGTGGNIQYF	TGTGCCAGCGCTACGGGGACAGGAGGGAACATTCAGTACTTC
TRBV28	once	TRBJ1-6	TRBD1	CASRPGQGVNSPLHF	TGTGCCAGCAGACCCGGACAGGGAGTAAATTCACCCCTCCACTTT
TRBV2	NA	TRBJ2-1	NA	CASSARTGSVYNEQFF	TGTGCCAGCAGTGCCCGTACAGGGTCCGTCTACAATGAGCAGTTCTTC
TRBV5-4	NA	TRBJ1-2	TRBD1	CASSLGQGYNGYTF	TGTGCCAGCAGCTTGGGACAGGGGTACAATGGCTACACCTTC
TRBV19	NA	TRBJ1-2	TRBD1	CASMGTVYGYTF	TGTGCCAGTATGGGGACAGTCTATGGCTACACCTTC
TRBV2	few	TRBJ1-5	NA	CASRDGFNQPQHF	TGTGCCAGCAGGGACGGATTCAATCAGCCCCAGCATTTT
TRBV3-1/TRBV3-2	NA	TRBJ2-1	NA	CASSDPKHNEQFF	TGTGCCAGCAGCGACCCGAAACACAATGAGCAGTTCTTC
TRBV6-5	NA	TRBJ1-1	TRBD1	CASSLRQGRATEAFF	TGTGCCAGCAGTCTCAGACAGGGGAGGGCCACTGAAGCTTTCTTT
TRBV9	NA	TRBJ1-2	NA	CASSVGRVGGYTF	TGTGCCAGCAGCGTAGGTAGGGTAGGTGGCTACACCTTC
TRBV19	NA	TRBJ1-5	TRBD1	CASSYGTGNQPQHF	TGTGCCAGTAGTTACGGGACAGGCAATCAGCCCCAGCATTTT
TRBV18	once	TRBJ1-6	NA	CASSPTPGVSPLHF	TGTGCCAGCTCACCGACCCCAGGGGTGTCACCCCTCCACTTT